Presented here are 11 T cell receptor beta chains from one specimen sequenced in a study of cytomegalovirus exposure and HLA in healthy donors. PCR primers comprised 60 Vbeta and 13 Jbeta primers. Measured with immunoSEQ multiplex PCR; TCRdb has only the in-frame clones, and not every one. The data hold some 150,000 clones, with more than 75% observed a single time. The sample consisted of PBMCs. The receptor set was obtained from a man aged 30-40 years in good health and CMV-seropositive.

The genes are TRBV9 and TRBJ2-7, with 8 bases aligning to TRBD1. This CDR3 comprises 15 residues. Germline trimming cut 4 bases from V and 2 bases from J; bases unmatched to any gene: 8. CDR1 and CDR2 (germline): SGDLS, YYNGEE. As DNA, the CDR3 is TGTGCCAGCAGCCCCCGGGACAGGCGTACCTACGAGCAGTACTTC. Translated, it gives CASSPRDRRTYEQYF.

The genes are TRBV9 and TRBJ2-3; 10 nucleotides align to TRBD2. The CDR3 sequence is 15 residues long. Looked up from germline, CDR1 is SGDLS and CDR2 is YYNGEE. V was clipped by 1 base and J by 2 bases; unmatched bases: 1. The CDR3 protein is CASSVLAGDTDTQYF. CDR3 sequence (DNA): TGTGCCAGCAGCGTACTAGCGGGAGACACAGATACGCAGTATTTT.

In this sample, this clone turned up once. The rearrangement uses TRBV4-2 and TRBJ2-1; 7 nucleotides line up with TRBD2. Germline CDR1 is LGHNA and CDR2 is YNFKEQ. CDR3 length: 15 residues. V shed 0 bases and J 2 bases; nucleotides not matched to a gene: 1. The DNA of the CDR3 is TGTGCCAGCAGCCAAGATCTAGCGGCCTACAATGAGCAGTTCTTC. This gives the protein CASSQDLAAYNEQFF.

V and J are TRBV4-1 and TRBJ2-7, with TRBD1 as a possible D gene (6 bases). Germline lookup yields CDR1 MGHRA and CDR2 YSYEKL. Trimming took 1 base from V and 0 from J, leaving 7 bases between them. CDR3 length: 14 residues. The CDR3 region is CASSQGQVSYEQYF. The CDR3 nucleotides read TGCGCCAGCAGCCAAGGACAGGTCTCCTACGAGCAGTACTTC.

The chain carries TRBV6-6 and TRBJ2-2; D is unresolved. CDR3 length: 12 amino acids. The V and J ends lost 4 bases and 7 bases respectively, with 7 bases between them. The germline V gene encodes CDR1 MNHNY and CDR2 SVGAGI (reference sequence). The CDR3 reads CASSSIVGELFF. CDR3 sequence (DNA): TGTGCCAGCAGTTCTATCGTCGGGGAGCTGTTTTTT.

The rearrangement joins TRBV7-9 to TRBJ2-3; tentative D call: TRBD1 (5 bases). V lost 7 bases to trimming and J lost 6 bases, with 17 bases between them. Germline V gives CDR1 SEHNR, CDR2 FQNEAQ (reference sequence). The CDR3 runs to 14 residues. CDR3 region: CASTQMSRADTQYF. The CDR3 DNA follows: TGTGCCAGCACCCAGATGTCCAGGGCCGATACGCAGTATTTT.

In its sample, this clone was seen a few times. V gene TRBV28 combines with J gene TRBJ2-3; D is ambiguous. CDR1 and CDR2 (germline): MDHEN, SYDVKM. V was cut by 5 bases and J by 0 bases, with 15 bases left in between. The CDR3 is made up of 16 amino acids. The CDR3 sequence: CASSTQSSPSTDTQYF. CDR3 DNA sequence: TGTGCCAGCAGTACGCAGTCATCCCCTAGCACAGATACGCAGTATTTT.

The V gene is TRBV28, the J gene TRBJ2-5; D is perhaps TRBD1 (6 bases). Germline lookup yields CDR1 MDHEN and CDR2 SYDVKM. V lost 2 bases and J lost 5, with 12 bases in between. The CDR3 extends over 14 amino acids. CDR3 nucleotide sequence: TGTGCCAGCAGTTTAGGTGGGGGCGAGGAGACCCAGTACTTC. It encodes CASSLGGGEETQYF.

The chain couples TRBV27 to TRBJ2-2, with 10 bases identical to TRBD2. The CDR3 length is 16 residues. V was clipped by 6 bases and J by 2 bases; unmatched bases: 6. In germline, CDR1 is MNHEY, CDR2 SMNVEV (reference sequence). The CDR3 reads CASSLSGRTNTGELFF. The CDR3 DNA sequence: TGTGCCAGCAGCCTTAGCGGGAGGACCAACACCGGGGAGCTGTTTTTT.

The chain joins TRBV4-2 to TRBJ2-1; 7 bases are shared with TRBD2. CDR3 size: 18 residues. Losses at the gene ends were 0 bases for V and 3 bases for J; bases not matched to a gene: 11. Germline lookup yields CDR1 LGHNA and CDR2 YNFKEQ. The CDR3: CASSQDWSAGADYNEQFF. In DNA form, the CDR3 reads TGTGCCAGCAGCCAAGATTGGTCCGCGGGAGCGGACTACAATGAGCAGTTCTTC.

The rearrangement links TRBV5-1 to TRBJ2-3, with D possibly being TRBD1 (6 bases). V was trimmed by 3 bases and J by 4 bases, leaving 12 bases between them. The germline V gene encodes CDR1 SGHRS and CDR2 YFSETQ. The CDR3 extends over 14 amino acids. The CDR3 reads CASSSSGVADTQYF. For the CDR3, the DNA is TGCGCCAGCAGCTCCTCAGGGGTGGCAGATACGCAGTATTTT.